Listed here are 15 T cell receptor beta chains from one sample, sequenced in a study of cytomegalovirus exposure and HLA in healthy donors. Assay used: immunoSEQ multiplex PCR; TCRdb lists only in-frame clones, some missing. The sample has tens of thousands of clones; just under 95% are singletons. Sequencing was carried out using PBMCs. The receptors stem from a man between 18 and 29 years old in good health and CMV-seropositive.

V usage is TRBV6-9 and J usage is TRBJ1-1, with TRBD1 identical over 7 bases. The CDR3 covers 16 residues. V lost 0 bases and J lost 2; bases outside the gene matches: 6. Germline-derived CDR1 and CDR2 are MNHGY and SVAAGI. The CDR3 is CASSYSGTARNTEAFF. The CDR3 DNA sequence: TGTGCCAGCAGTTATTCAGGGACAGCCCGTAACACTGAAGCTTTCTTT.

The CDR3 reads CASSTSSGGIFITDTQYF. For the CDR3, the DNA is TGTGCCAGCAGCACCTCTAGCGGGGGGATTTTTATCACAGATACGCAGTATTTT. The chain joins TRBV7-9 to TRBJ2-3; 11 bases are a match to TRBD2. The germline gives CDR1 SEHNR, CDR2 FQNEAQ (reference sequence). CDR3 size: 18 residues. Trimming removed 5 bases from V and 2 bases from J; junction bases left unmatched: 12.

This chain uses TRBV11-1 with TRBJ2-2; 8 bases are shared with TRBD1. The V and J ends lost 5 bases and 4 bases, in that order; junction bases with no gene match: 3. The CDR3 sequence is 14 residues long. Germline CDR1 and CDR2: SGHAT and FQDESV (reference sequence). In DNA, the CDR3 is TGTGCCAGCAGCCCCCAGGGGGCCACCGGGGAGCTGTTTTTT. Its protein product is CASSPQGATGELFF.

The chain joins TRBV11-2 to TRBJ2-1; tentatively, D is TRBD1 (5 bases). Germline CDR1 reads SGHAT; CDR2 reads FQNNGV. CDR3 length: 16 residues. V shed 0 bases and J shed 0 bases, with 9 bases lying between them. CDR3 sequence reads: CASSLDRASSYNEQFF. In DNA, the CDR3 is TGTGCCAGCAGCTTAGACAGGGCGAGCTCCTACAATGAGCAGTTCTTC.

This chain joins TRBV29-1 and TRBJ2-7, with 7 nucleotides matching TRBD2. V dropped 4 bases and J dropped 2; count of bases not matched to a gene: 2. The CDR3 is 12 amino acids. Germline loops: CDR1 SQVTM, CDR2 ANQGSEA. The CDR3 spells CSVAGGTYEQYF. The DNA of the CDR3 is TGCAGCGTTGCGGGGGGTACCTACGAGCAGTACTTC.

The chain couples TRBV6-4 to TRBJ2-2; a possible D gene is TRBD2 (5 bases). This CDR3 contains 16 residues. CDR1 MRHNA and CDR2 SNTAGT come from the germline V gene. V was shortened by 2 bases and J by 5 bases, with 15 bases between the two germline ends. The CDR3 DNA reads TGTGCCAGCAGTGACCGAGGAGGTCTCGGGACCGGGGAGCTGTTTTTT. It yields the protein CASSDRGGLGTGELFF.

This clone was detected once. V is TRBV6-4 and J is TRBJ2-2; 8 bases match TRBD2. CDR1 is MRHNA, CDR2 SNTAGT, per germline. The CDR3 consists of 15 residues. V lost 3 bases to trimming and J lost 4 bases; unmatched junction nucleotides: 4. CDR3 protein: CASSETGGLTGELFF. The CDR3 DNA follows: TGTGCCAGCAGTGAAACGGGGGGGCTCACCGGGGAGCTGTTTTTT.

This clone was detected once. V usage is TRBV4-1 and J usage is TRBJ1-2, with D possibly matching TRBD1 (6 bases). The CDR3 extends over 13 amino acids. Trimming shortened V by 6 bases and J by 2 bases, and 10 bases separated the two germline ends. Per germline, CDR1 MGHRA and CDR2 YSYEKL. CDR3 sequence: CASRPTGNYGYTF. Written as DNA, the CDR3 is TGCGCCAGCAGGCCGACAGGAAACTATGGCTACACCTTC.

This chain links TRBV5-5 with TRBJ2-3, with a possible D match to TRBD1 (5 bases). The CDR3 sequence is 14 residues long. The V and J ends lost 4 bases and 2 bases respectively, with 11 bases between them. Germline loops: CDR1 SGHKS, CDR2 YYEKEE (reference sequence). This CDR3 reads CASSPDILTDTQYF. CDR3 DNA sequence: TGTGCCAGCAGCCCGGACATCCTCACAGATACGCAGTATTTT.

The CDR3: CSVSQGTYEQYF. CDR3 nucleotides: TGCAGCGTTAGCCAGGGGACCTACGAGCAGTACTTC. This rearrangement joins TRBV29-1 to TRBJ2-7; D is possibly TRBD1 (6 bases). Germline CDR1 and CDR2: SQVTM and ANQGSEA. The ends were cut back, 5 bases at V and 2 bases at J, with 10 bases in the middle. The CDR3 has 12 residues.

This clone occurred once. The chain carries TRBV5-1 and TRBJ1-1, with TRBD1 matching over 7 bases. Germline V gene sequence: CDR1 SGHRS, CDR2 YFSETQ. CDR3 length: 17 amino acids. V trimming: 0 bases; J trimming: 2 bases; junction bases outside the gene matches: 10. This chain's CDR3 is CASSLAATGTANTEAFF. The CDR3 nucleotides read TGCGCCAGCAGCTTGGCGGCTACCGGGACAGCAAACACTGAAGCTTTCTTT.

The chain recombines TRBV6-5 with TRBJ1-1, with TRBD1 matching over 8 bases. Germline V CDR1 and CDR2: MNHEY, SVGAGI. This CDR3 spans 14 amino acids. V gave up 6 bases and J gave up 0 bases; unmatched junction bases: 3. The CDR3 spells CASSRQGLNTEAFF. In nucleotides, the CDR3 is TGTGCCAGCAGCCGACAGGGGTTGAACACTGAAGCTTTCTTT.

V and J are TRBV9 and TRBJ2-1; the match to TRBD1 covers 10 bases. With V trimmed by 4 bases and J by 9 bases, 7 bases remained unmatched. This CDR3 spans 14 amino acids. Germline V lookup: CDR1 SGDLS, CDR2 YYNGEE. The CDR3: CASSPGQGVSEQFF. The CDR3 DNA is TGTGCCAGCAGCCCTGGACAGGGGGTGAGTGAGCAGTTCTTC.

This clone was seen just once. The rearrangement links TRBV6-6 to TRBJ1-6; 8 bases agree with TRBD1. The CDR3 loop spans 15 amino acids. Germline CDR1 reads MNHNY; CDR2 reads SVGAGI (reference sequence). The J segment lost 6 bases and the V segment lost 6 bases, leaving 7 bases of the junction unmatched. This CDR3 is CASSRGQGGNSPLHF. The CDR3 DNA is TGTGCCAGCAGCCGAGGACAGGGAGGTAATTCACCCCTCCACTTT.

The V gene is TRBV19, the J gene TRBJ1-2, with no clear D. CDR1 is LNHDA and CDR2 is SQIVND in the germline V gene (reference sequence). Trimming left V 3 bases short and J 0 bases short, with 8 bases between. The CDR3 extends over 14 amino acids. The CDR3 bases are TGTGCCAGTAGTATTTTTACGGCTAACTATGGCTACACCTTC. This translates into CASSIFTANYGYTF.